This passage covers 32 T cell receptor beta chains from one sample sequenced in a study of blood T cell repertoires in COVID-19. Profiled with immunoSEQ multiplex PCR; TCRdb holds only in-frame clones, not every one. Of about 410,000 clones listed, approximately 89% are singletons. The sample comprised peripheral blood. The source of these receptors is a woman between 35 and 50 years old with COVID-19, enrolled during active disease.

This chain joins TRBV7-3 and TRBJ1-1; TRBD1 is a possible D gene (6 bases). CDR3 length: 15 amino acids. V was pared by 3 bases and J by 0 bases, with 11 bases between. Germline CDR1 is SGHTA and CDR2 is FQGTGA. CDR3 nucleotides: TGTGCCAGCAGCTTGGGGGCTATCATGAACACTGAAGCTTTCTTT. Its translation is CASSLGAIMNTEAFF.

The chain employs TRBV7-2 and TRBJ2-7, with unresolved D. V lost 5 bases and J lost 4, with 15 bases in between. Germline assignment: CDR1 SGHTA and CDR2 FQGNSA. The CDR3 loop spans 14 amino acids. The CDR3 reads CASSVAGFGYEQYF. CDR3 in DNA: TGTGCCAGCAGCGTTGCCGGGTTCGGTTACGAGCAGTACTTC. Combining the CDR3 with reference TRBV7-2 and TRBJ2-7 gives the whole variable domain GAGVSQSPSNKVTEKGKDVELRCDPISGHTALYWYRQSLGQGLEFLIYFQGNSAPDKSGLPSDRFSAERTGGSVSTLTIQRTQQEDSAVYLCASSVAGFGYEQYFGPGTRLTVT.

The rearrangement links TRBV28 to TRBJ1-4, with TRBD1 matching 7 bases. Losses at the gene ends were 5 bases for V and 6 bases for J; bases not matched to a gene: 6. This CDR3 region has 14 residues. Germline values: CDR1 MDHEN, CDR2 SYDVKM. CDR3 coding DNA: TGTGCCAGCAGTGGCCGGACAGGCTATGAAAAACTGTTTTTT. This sequence encodes CASSGRTGYEKLFF.

This clone has a single count. The chain carries TRBV7-9 and TRBJ2-7; TRBD1 might be the D (5 bases). The CDR3 runs to 15 residues. V lost 1 base and J lost 2, with 12 bases in between. From germline, CDR1 is SEHNR and CDR2 FQNEAQ (reference sequence). CDR3 sequence reads: CASSLGGSRAYEQYF. CDR3 nucleotides: TGTGCCAGCAGCTTAGGGGGCAGCCGAGCCTACGAGCAGTACTTC.

The chain recombines TRBV4-3 with TRBJ2-5; 12 nucleotides align to TRBD2. The CDR3 runs to 18 residues. Germline CDR1 is LGHNA and CDR2 is YSLEER. The V segment lost 1 base and the J segment 5 bases; nucleotides outside the gene matches: 11. CDR3 residues: CASSQGRASGGAGETQYF. In nucleotides, the CDR3 is TGCGCCAGCAGCCAAGGAAGGGCTAGCGGGGGGGCTGGGGAGACCCAGTACTTC.

The V and J genes are TRBV3-1 (or the pseudogene TRBV3-2) and TRBJ1-1; D possibly corresponds to TRBD1 (5 bases). V was trimmed by 4 bases and J by 3 bases, leaving 12 bases between them. This CDR3 has 14 residues. Per the germline V gene, CDR1 is LGHDT and CDR2 is YNNKEL (reference sequence). The CDR3 DNA follows: TGTGCCAGCAGCCCGCGACAGAGTCACACTGAAGCTTTCTTT. It yields the protein CASSPRQSHTEAFF.

The genes are TRBV2 and TRBJ2-3; the match to TRBD2 covers 14 bases. The CDR3 runs 14 residues. V lost 8 bases to trimming and J lost 5 bases; unmatched junction nucleotides: 3. CDR1 is SNHLY, CDR2 FYNNEI, per germline. Here the CDR3 reads CASWTSGRIDTQYF. The CDR3 DNA reads TGTGCCAGCTGGACTAGCGGGAGGATAGATACGCAGTATTTT.

V gene TRBV6-5 combines with J gene TRBJ1-2, with a tentative D call TRBD1 (5 bases). Trimming pared 6 bases from V and 8 bases from J, leaving 13 bases between. From germline, CDR1 is MNHEY and CDR2 SVGAGI. There are 12 residues in the CDR3. CDR3 sequence reads: CASRSDTWGYTF. The CDR3 nucleotides read TGTGCCAGCAGGTCGGACACTTGGGGCTACACCTTC.

This chain uses TRBV2 with TRBJ2-7; 10 positions agree with TRBD2. Trimming took 8 bases from V and 4 from J; bases not matched to a gene: 11. Germline assignment: CDR1 SNHLY and CDR2 FYNNEI. This CDR3 comprises 15 residues. DNA for the CDR3: TGTGCCAGCTCCTCAGAAGCGGGAGGGCCATACGAGCAGTACTTC. It encodes CASSSEAGGPYEQYF.

This chain uses TRBV5-8 with TRBJ1-4; D might be TRBD1 (5 bases). The CDR3 is 16 residues long. The V gene's germline CDR1 is SGHTS and CDR2 YDEGEE. Trimming stripped 2 bases from V and 8 bases from J, with 19 bases between. The CDR3 here is CASSFRPQWGMEKLFF. The CDR3 DNA sequence: TGTGCCAGCAGCTTTAGGCCTCAATGGGGCATGGAAAAACTGTTTTTT.

The chain employs TRBV6-5 and TRBJ1-2; 8 bases are shared with TRBD1. V was pared by 6 bases and J by 4 bases, with 10 bases of the junction left unmatched. CDR3 length equals 15 residues. CDR1 and CDR2 (germline): MNHEY, SVGAGI. CDR3 sequence reads: CASSPGQGASYGYTF. Written as DNA, the CDR3 is TGTGCCAGCAGCCCCGGACAGGGTGCAAGCTATGGCTACACCTTC.

This sequence joins TRBV28 and TRBJ2-5; D is undetermined. The V end lost 6 bases, the J end lost 2 bases, and 13 bases lay between the germline ends. CDR1 MDHEN and CDR2 SYDVKM come from the germline V gene. The CDR3 sequence is 14 residues long. CDR3 region: CASSRAGVQETQYF. DNA for the CDR3: TGTGCCAGCAGCCGAGCTGGAGTTCAAGAGACCCAGTACTTC.

The chain is built from TRBV6-2 or TRBV6-3 and TRBJ1-2; no firm D call. V was trimmed by 4 bases and J by 1 base, leaving 7 bases between them. The germline gives CDR1 MNHEY, CDR2 SVGEGT. The CDR3 covers 13 residues. CDR3 sequence reads: CASSSGVNYGYTF. CDR3 nucleotide sequence: TGTGCCAGCAGTTCGGGAGTTAACTATGGCTACACCTTC.

Many counts were recorded for this clone. V is TRBV11-2 and J is TRBJ2-3, with 7 bases fitting TRBD1. The CDR3 has 15 residues. V dropped 6 bases and J dropped 4; count of bases not matched to a gene: 10. The germline CDR1 and CDR2 sequences are SGHAT and FQNNGV. Here the CDR3 DNA reads TGTGCCAGCAGTACCTACAGGGGATCGGCAGATACGCAGTATTTT. Translated: CASSTYRGSADTQYF. Looking up the rest from reference TRBV11-2 and TRBJ2-3 gives the full variable domain: EAGVAQSPRYKIIEKRQSVAFWCNPISGHATLYWYQQILGQGPKLLIQFQNNGVVDDSQLPKDRFSAERLKGVDSTLKIQPAKLEDSAVYLCASSTYRGSADTQYFGPGTRLTVL.

This rearrangement joins TRBV28 to TRBJ1-4, with D perhaps TRBD1 (6 bases). The V end lost 5 bases, the J end lost 8 bases, and 15 bases lay between the germline ends. Germline CDR1 and CDR2: MDHEN and SYDVKM. This CDR3 is 14 amino acids long. In DNA, the CDR3 is TGTGCCAGCAGTACGACAGGCTTGGTGGAAAAACTGTTTTTT. It yields the protein CASSTTGLVEKLFF.

This clone was counted once. V gene TRBV10-3 combines with J gene TRBJ1-1; 9 bases line up with TRBD1. The V segment lost 0 bases and the J segment 7 bases; nucleotides outside the gene matches: 6. Germline CDR1 reads ENHRY; CDR2 reads SYGVKD. CDR3 size: 15 residues. The chain's CDR3 is CAISESWTGAGEAFF. The CDR3 coding sequence is TGTGCCATCAGTGAGTCATGGACAGGGGCGGGTGAAGCTTTCTTT.

The chain carries TRBV2 and TRBJ2-5, with D possibly being TRBD1 (6 bases). The CDR3 consists of 13 residues. Germline V gene sequence: CDR1 SNHLY, CDR2 FYNNEI. Trimming took 7 bases from V and 2 from J, leaving 11 bases between them. The CDR3 DNA follows: TGTGCCAGCACCAGGGGAATGCAAGAGACCCAGTACTTC. It yields the protein CASTRGMQETQYF.

The chain has TRBV7-2 and TRBJ1-1; D is unclear. V dropped 1 base and J dropped 8 bases, with 8 bases sitting between them. Germline V gene data show CDR1 as SGHTA and CDR2 as FQGNSA. This CDR3 spans 12 amino acids. This CDR3 reads CASSLVVSEAFF. In DNA form, the CDR3 reads TGTGCCAGCAGCTTAGTTGTCTCCGAAGCTTTCTTT. Full variable domain (rest looked up from reference TRBV7-2 and TRBJ1-1): GAGVSQSPSNKVTEKGKDVELRCDPISGHTALYWYRQSLGQGLEFLIYFQGNSAPDKSGLPSDRFSAERTGGSVSTLTIQRTQQEDSAVYLCASSLVVSEAFFGQGTRLTVV.

The chain has TRBV10-3 and TRBJ1-2; 7 bases match TRBD1. The CDR3 totals 13 residues. Germline V lookup: CDR1 ENHRY, CDR2 SYGVKD. V lost 10 bases, J lost 5 bases, and 10 bases stayed unmatched. The chain's CDR3 is CASHNGTAYGYTF. In DNA, the CDR3 is TGTGCCAGCCACAACGGGACAGCTTATGGCTACACCTTC.

The V and J genes are TRBV2 and TRBJ1-5, with 10 bases lining up with TRBD1. V shed 4 bases and J 6 bases; nucleotides not matched to a gene: 15. The CDR3 is 18 residues long. Per germline, CDR1 SNHLY and CDR2 FYNNEI. This CDR3 is CASSGHSLVGTGAQPQHF. The CDR3, as DNA: TGTGCCAGCAGTGGGCATAGCCTCGTCGGGACAGGGGCTCAGCCCCAGCATTTT. Complete variable domain (other parts from reference TRBV2 and TRBJ1-5): EPEVTQTPSHQVTQMGQEVILRCVPISNHLYFYWYRQILGQKVEFLVSFYNNEISEKSEIFDDQFSVERPDGSNFTLKIRSTKLEDSAMYFCASSGHSLVGTGAQPQHFGDGTRLSIL.

The rearrangement uses TRBV18 and TRBJ1-1, with 9 bases aligning to TRBD1. This CDR3 has 15 residues. Germline V CDR1 and CDR2: KGHSH, LQKENI. After removal of 2 bases from V and 5 bases from J, the junction contained 6 bases not matched to a gene. CDR3 residues: CASSPYRDRVTEAFF. CDR3 in DNA: TGTGCCAGCTCACCATACCGGGACAGGGTTACTGAAGCTTTCTTT.

The chain links TRBV7-8 to TRBJ2-1, with D unresolved. Trimming removed 5 bases at V and 3 bases at J, with 5 bases between. This CDR3 is 12 amino acids long. Looked up from germline, CDR1 is SGHVS and CDR2 is FQNEAQ. The CDR3 DNA reads TGTGCCAGCAGCCCGAGCTACAATGAGCAGTTCTTC. Amino acids: CASSPSYNEQFF.

This chain connects TRBV19 to TRBJ1-5; D ambiguous. Germline assignment: CDR1 LNHDA and CDR2 SQIVND (reference sequence). The germline V and J ends were trimmed by 3 bases and 9 bases, with 18 bases remaining between them. CDR3 length: 15 amino acids. The CDR3 loop reads CASSILPRPPGPQHF. The CDR3 DNA is TGTGCCAGTAGTATCCTTCCTCGACCCCCGGGGCCCCAGCATTTT.

This chain joins TRBV3-1 (or the pseudogene TRBV3-2) and TRBJ1-4; 9 nucleotides agree with TRBD1. Germline V gene data show CDR1 as LGHDT and CDR2 as YNNKEL (reference sequence). V lost 0 bases, J lost 5 bases, and 4 bases stayed unmatched. This CDR3 is built from 16 residues. The CDR3 DNA reads TGTGCCAGCAGCCAAGAGGCGGGACAGGGAAATGAAAAACTGTTTTTT. Amino acid sequence: CASSQEAGQGNEKLFF.

The rearrangement uses TRBV13 and TRBJ1-3, with a possible D match to TRBD1 (5 bases). The germline V gene has CDR1 PRHDT and CDR2 FYEKMQ (reference sequence). V lost 5 bases and J 0 bases, leaving 14 bases between the germline ends. The CDR3 is made up of 16 amino acids. CDR3 sequence reads: CASSQRPGGSGNTIYF. CDR3 bases: TGTGCCAGCAGCCAGCGTCCGGGGGGCTCTGGAAACACCATATATTTT.

The chain recombines TRBV28 with TRBJ1-4; D remains ambiguous. V was cut by 8 bases and J by 1 base, with 11 bases left in between. Per germline, CDR1 MDHEN and CDR2 SYDVKM. The CDR3 loop spans 14 amino acids. For the CDR3, the DNA is TGTGCCAGCGGGCTGGAAGGAACTAATGAAAAACTGTTTTTT. Its protein product is CASGLEGTNEKLFF.

The V call is TRBV7-6, the J call TRBJ2-7; 8 bases agree with TRBD1. Per germline, CDR1 SGHVS and CDR2 FNYEAQ. V was pared by 5 bases and J by 2 bases, with 5 bases of the junction left unmatched. The CDR3 extends over 14 amino acids. The CDR3, as DNA: TGTGCCAGCAGCCCAGAGGGACAGGCCTACGAGCAGTACTTC. Translation: CASSPEGQAYEQYF.

This clone turned up a few times. The rearrangement joins TRBV7-6 to TRBJ2-7; 9 positions agree with TRBD1. CDR1 is SGHVS and CDR2 is FNYEAQ in the germline V gene. The CDR3 covers 15 residues. The V gene end was trimmed by 5 bases and the J gene end by 2 bases; junction bases not matched to a gene: 7. The CDR3 is CASSRSGQGTYEQYF. DNA of the CDR3: TGTGCCAGCAGCCGTTCGGGACAGGGAACCTACGAGCAGTACTTC.

The chain recombines TRBV2 with TRBJ2-1, with 7 bases fitting TRBD1. Germline trimming cut 6 bases from V and 4 bases from J; bases unmatched to any gene: 9. This CDR3 is built from 15 residues. The germline V gene has CDR1 SNHLY and CDR2 FYNNEI. The CDR3 nucleotides are TGTGCCAGCAGGTACACAGGGGCCGGTTACAATGAGCAGTTCTTC. Amino acids: CASRYTGAGYNEQFF. Using reference TRBV2 and TRBJ2-1 for the parts outside the CDR3, the full variable domain is EPEVTQTPSHQVTQMGQEVILRCVPISNHLYFYWYRQILGQKVEFLVSFYNNEISEKSEIFDDQFSVERPDGSNFTLKIRSTKLEDSAMYFCASRYTGAGYNEQFFGPGTRLTVL.

The chain couples TRBV25-1 to TRBJ2-1; 12 nucleotides agree with TRBD2. The CDR3 has 18 amino acids. CDR1 and CDR2 from the germline V gene are MGHDK and SYGVNS. Losses at the gene ends were 4 bases for V and 1 base for J; bases not matched to a gene: 8. The CDR3 sequence is CASSGPPLAGGSYNEQFF. The CDR3 region has the DNA TGTGCCAGCAGTGGTCCCCCCCTAGCGGGAGGGTCCTACAATGAGCAGTTCTTC.

The J gene is TRBJ2-7, the V gene TRBV18; maybe TRBD2 (6 bases). CDR1 is KGHSH, CDR2 LQKENI, per germline. The CDR3 has 15 amino acids. V was cut by 1 base and J by 0 bases, with 10 bases left in between. CDR3: CASSPRAGSSYEQYF. In nucleotides, the CDR3 is TGTGCCAGCTCACCACGGGCGGGGAGCTCCTACGAGCAGTACTTC.

The V call is TRBV7-9, the J call TRBJ1-2; D is undetermined. The V end lost 1 base, the J end lost 8 bases, and 23 bases lay between the germline ends. The CDR3 is 17 residues long. Germline CDR1 reads SEHNR; CDR2 reads FQNEAQ (reference sequence). The CDR3, as DNA: TGTGCCAGCAGCTTAGATTCGGCTGAAAGTCCTAGTCGGGGCTACACCTTC. Its translation is CASSLDSAESPSRGYTF.